The TCR beta chain under discussion was sequenced for a study of shared clonotypes between healthy human individuals. The data were produced by immunoSEQ multiplex PCR, yet TCRdb's version contains in-frame clones alone and is incomplete. Of hundreds of thousands of clones in the sample, around 80% were seen once. With 5 bases clipped from V and 11 bases from J, the junction kept 5 bases outside the gene matches. The CDR3 is made up of 12 amino acids. Germline V gene sequence: CDR1 MDHEN, CDR2 SYDVKM. The TCR sequence derives from a woman in her forties in good health. Some clones in this sample may be carry-over from other donors' samples. This rearrangement joins TRBV28 to TRBJ1-5; the match to TRBD1 covers 8 bases. Sample: PBMCs. For the CDR3, the DNA is TGTGCCAGCAGTCCTCTGACAGGGGCCCAGCATTTT. As protein: CASSPLTGAQHF.